The 10 T cell receptor beta chains below were found in one sample sequenced in a study of blood T cell repertoires in COVID-19. Clones were read by immunoSEQ multiplex PCR, and TCRdb kept only the in-frame ones, dropping some. The table has 210,000 or so clones, 70% to 90% seen once. Sample: peripheral blood. The receptors here all came from a woman aged 40-49 years who had recovered from COVID-19.

This CDR3 reads CASSYSRGGDGQPQHF. The CDR3 DNA follows: TGTGCCAGCAGTTACTCTCGGGGAGGGGATGGCCAGCCCCAGCATTTT. This chain connects TRBV6-6 to TRBJ1-5; TRBD1 is a possible D gene (5 bases). V lost 0 bases to trimming and J lost 7 bases, with 16 bases between them. This CDR3 spans 16 amino acids. Looked up from germline, CDR1 is MNHNY and CDR2 is SVGAGI (reference sequence).

This chain links TRBV5-1 with TRBJ2-1; TRBD1 might be the D (7 bases). V lost 4 bases and J 5 bases, leaving 16 bases between the germline ends. The CDR3 spans 15 residues. Germline lookup yields CDR1 SGHRS and CDR2 YFSETQ. CDR3 loop: CASSALQGGHNEQFF. CDR3 in DNA: TGCGCCAGCAGCGCCCTGCAGGGGGGACACAATGAGCAGTTCTTC.

This clone appeared a few times. The genes are TRBV2 and TRBJ2-2, with 9 positions matching TRBD2. Germline V gene sequence: CDR1 SNHLY, CDR2 FYNNEI. The CDR3 totals 15 residues. Trimming cost V 4 bases and J 1 base; bases outside gene matches: 1. CDR3: CASSATSGNTGELFF. For the CDR3, the DNA is TGTGCCAGCAGTGCGACTAGCGGGAACACCGGGGAGCTGTTTTTT. The complete variable domain, with remaining parts taken from reference TRBV2 and TRBJ2-2, reads EPEVTQTPSHQVTQMGQEVILRCVPISNHLYFYWYRQILGQKVEFLVSFYNNEISEKSEIFDDQFSVERPDGSNFTLKIRSTKLEDSAMYFCASSATSGNTGELFFGEGSRLTVL.

The chain is built from TRBV29-1 and TRBJ2-1; 9 bases are a match to TRBD2. The CDR3 consists of 15 residues. Looked up from germline, CDR1 is SQVTM and CDR2 is ANQGSEA. The ends lost 0 bases at V and 9 bases at J; junction bases unmatched: 9. The CDR3 DNA sequence: TGCAGCGTTGAAGATGGGGTAGCGGGAGTGGGTGAGCAGTTCTTC. Its translation is CSVEDGVAGVGEQFF.

The J gene is TRBJ1-5, the V gene TRBV11-2, with a possible D match to TRBD1 (5 bases). CDR3 length equals 15 residues. CDR1 SGHAT and CDR2 FQNNGV come from the germline V gene. V gave up 0 bases and J gave up 6 bases, with 12 bases separating them. CDR3 nucleotides: TGTGCCAGCAGCTTAGATCTCGGGGGGACTCAGCCCCAGCATTTT. Amino acid sequence: CASSLDLGGTQPQHF.

The chain is built from TRBV27 and TRBJ2-7; 8 bases map to TRBD1. CDR1 is MNHEY and CDR2 is SMNVEV in the germline V gene (reference sequence). J was trimmed by 6 bases and V by 6 bases; bases with no gene match: 10. This CDR3 region has 14 residues. CDR3 DNA: TGTGCCAGCAGACCGGGACAGGTTACGTCCGAGCAGTACTTC. This codes for CASRPGQVTSEQYF.

The V call is TRBV27, the J call TRBJ2-7; 7 bases align to TRBD1. Germline values: CDR1 MNHEY, CDR2 SMNVEV (reference sequence). This CDR3 is built from 16 residues. V gave up 0 bases and J gave up 2 bases; unmatched junction bases: 7. The CDR3 DNA follows: TGTGCCAGCAGTTTATCGCAGGGGGTGGTTACCTACGAGCAGTACTTC. As protein: CASSLSQGVVTYEQYF.

The V gene is TRBV2, the J gene TRBJ2-5; D is uncertain. Germline V gene lookup returns CDR1 SNHLY and CDR2 FYNNEI. The CDR3 is made up of 12 amino acids. Trimming cost V 6 bases and J 5 bases, with 10 bases left between them. Written as DNA, the CDR3 is TGTGCCAGCAGGCTAGGAAGTGAGACCCAGTACTTC. This gives the protein CASRLGSETQYF.

V gene TRBV6-2 or TRBV6-3 combines with J gene TRBJ2-7; D is perhaps TRBD2 (6 bases). The CDR3 has 15 amino acids. Germline V gene lookup returns CDR1 MNHEY and CDR2 SVGEGT. Trimming cost V 5 bases and J 1 base, with 15 bases left between them. CDR3 DNA sequence: TGTGCCAGCAGTCACGGCTGGGGACTTTCCTACGAGCAGTACTTC. Encoded protein: CASSHGWGLSYEQYF.

The gene calls are TRBV24-1 and TRBJ2-1, with a possible D match to TRBD1 (6 bases). Trimming stripped 5 bases from V and 6 bases from J, with 13 bases between. The CDR3 has 14 amino acids. The germline gives CDR1 KGHDR, CDR2 SFDVKD. This CDR3 reads CATSGGRRGNEQFF. CDR3 nucleotides: TGTGCCACCAGTGGGGGGCGAAGAGGCAATGAGCAGTTCTTC.